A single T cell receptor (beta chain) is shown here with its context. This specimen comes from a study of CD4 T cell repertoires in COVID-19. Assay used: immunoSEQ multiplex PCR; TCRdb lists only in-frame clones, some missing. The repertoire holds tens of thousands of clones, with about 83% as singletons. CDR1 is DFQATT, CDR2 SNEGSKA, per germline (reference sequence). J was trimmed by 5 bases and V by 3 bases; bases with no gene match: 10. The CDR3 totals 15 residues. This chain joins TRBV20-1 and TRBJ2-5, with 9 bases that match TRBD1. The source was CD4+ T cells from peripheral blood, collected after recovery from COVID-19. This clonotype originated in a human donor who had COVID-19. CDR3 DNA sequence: TGCAGTGCTAGTAGCTTGGACAGGGGAGGCGAGACCCAGTACTTC. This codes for CSASSLDRGGETQYF.